These T cell receptor beta chains were read from a single sample in a study of regulatory T cells in long-lasting Graves disease. A single record per CDR3 protein comes from TCRdb applying MiXCR to the multiplex PCR reads. The sample comprises around 460,000 distinct CDR3 sequences, about 22% of which are singletons, and over 10% rests with the top ten. The specimen was peripheral blood mononuclear cells (PBMCs), collected when the disease was refractory, from a patient treated with antithyroid drugs. The receptors were gathered from a female donor with Graves disease. CDR3s include the opening cysteine and the closing phenylalanine or tryptophan. The order of the fields is J gene, clone size, D gene, V gene, CDR3 DNA, CDR3 protein. D genes are given only for firm matches. Only part of the rows carry a size: once, few, many, or a class if the clone is expanded.

J gene: TRBJ2-2
clone size: NA
D gene: NA
V gene: TRBV3-1
CDR3 DNA: TGTGCCACTAGGATTGCCGGGGAGCTGTTTTTT
CDR3 protein: CATRIAGELFF

J gene: TRBJ2-7
clone size: few
D gene: NA
V gene: TRBV11-3
CDR3 DNA: TGTGCCAGCAGCTTGGGGTTAGAGAGCTCCTACGAGCAGTACTTC
CDR3 protein: CASSLGLESSYEQYF

J gene: TRBJ2-5
clone size: once
D gene: TRBD2
V gene: TRBV10-3
CDR3 DNA: TGTGCCATCAGCGACTCAGGACTAGCGGGGAAGACCCAGTACTTC
CDR3 protein: CAISDSGLAGKTQYF

J gene: TRBJ2-5
clone size: many
D gene: TRBD2
V gene: TRBV24-1
CDR3 DNA: TGTGCCACCAGTGGGACTAGCGGACAAGAGACCCAGTACTTC
CDR3 protein: CATSGTSGQETQYF

J gene: TRBJ1-5
clone size: many
D gene: TRBD1
V gene: TRBV6-2/TRBV6-3
CDR3 DNA: TGTGCCAGCAGTTACTCTGACAGGGCGAGGAGCAATCAGCCCCAGCATTTT
CDR3 protein: CASSYSDRARSNQPQHF

J gene: TRBJ1-1
clone size: few
D gene: TRBD1
V gene: TRBV15
CDR3 DNA: TGTGCCACCAGCAGAGATTTGGACAGGTTGACTTTCTTT
CDR3 protein: CATSRDLDRLTFF

J gene: TRBJ1-6
clone size: NA
D gene: NA
V gene: TRBV20-1
CDR3 DNA: TGCAGTGCCCAGGGTAGCTCCTATAATTCACCCCTCCACTTT
CDR3 protein: CSAQGSSYNSPLHF

J gene: TRBJ1-2
clone size: NA
D gene: NA
V gene: TRBV19
CDR3 DNA: TGTGCCAGTAGTACCCACGACAGAGACTATGGCTACACCTTC
CDR3 protein: CASSTHDRDYGYTF

J gene: TRBJ2-1
clone size: NA
D gene: NA
V gene: TRBV28
CDR3 DNA: TGTGCCAGCCGCCGGGACTTGGCGTACAATGAGCAGTTCTTC
CDR3 protein: CASRRDLAYNEQFF

J gene: TRBJ2-7
clone size: many
D gene: TRBD2
V gene: TRBV6-2/TRBV6-3
CDR3 DNA: TGTGCCAGCAGCTCCGGGACTAGCGGGTCCCACGAGCAGTACTTC
CDR3 protein: CASSSGTSGSHEQYF

J gene: TRBJ1-2
clone size: NA
D gene: NA
V gene: TRBV7-3
CDR3 DNA: TGTGCCGGCAGCACCCGGACGGGTAGCTACACCTTC
CDR3 protein: CAGSTRTGSYTF

J gene: TRBJ1-5
clone size: many
D gene: NA
V gene: TRBV12-3/TRBV12-4
CDR3 DNA: TGTGCCAGCAGTTTTGGGCAGAATCAGCCCCAGCATTTT
CDR3 protein: CASSFGQNQPQHF

J gene: TRBJ1-5
clone size: few
D gene: NA
V gene: TRBV7-2
CDR3 DNA: TGTGCCAGCAGCTTGGGGGGGCAGCAGCCCCAGCATTTT
CDR3 protein: CASSLGGQQPQHF

J gene: TRBJ1-1
clone size: NA
D gene: NA
V gene: TRBV5-1
CDR3 DNA: TGCGCCAGCAGCTTGGACAGGGAAGCAACTGAAGCTTTCTTT
CDR3 protein: CASSLDREATEAFF

J gene: TRBJ2-7
clone size: many
D gene: NA
V gene: TRBV12-3/TRBV12-4
CDR3 DNA: TGTGCCAGCGGTGTATACTACGAGCAGTACTTC
CDR3 protein: CASGVYYEQYF

J gene: TRBJ2-7
clone size: NA
D gene: NA
V gene: TRBV5-1
CDR3 DNA: TGCGCCAGCAGCTACCAGGGCAGCAACGAGCAGTACTTC
CDR3 protein: CASSYQGSNEQYF

J gene: TRBJ2-1
clone size: NA
D gene: TRBD1
V gene: TRBV19
CDR3 DNA: TGTGCCAGTCTGGGACAGGGAAGGAATGAGCAGTTCTTC
CDR3 protein: CASLGQGRNEQFF

J gene: TRBJ1-2
clone size: many
D gene: NA
V gene: TRBV6-5
CDR3 DNA: TGTGCCAGCAGTTACCTTGCTAGGGGTTATGGCTACACCTTC
CDR3 protein: CASSYLARGYGYTF

J gene: TRBJ2-4
clone size: NA
D gene: NA
V gene: TRBV19
CDR3 DNA: TGTGCCAGTACGTGGCTAGCCAAAAACATTCAGTACTTC
CDR3 protein: CASTWLAKNIQYF

J gene: TRBJ2-2
clone size: few
D gene: TRBD1
V gene: TRBV2
CDR3 DNA: TGTGCCAGCAGTGTTCATCGACAGGGACCCACCGGGGAGCTGTTTTTT
CDR3 protein: CASSVHRQGPTGELFF

J gene: TRBJ2-7
clone size: NA
D gene: NA
V gene: TRBV6-1
CDR3 DNA: TGTGCCAGCAGTGAACTCGGCGCCAACTCCTACGAGCAGTACTTC
CDR3 protein: CASSELGANSYEQYF

J gene: TRBJ1-2
clone size: NA
D gene: NA
V gene: TRBV24-1
CDR3 DNA: TGTGCCACCAGTGCTACTTCACAAGGCCCCAATAACTATGGCTACACCTTC
CDR3 protein: CATSATSQGPNNYGYTF

J gene: TRBJ1-5
clone size: many
D gene: NA
V gene: TRBV2
CDR3 DNA: TGTGCCAGCAGGGGTGGACAGAATAGCAATCAGCCCCAGCATTTT
CDR3 protein: CASRGGQNSNQPQHF

J gene: TRBJ1-6
clone size: NA
D gene: NA
V gene: TRBV7-2
CDR3 DNA: TGTGCCAGCAGCTTAGAGGCAGTAGGCAATTCACCCCTCCACTTT
CDR3 protein: CASSLEAVGNSPLHF

J gene: TRBJ2-7
clone size: NA
D gene: NA
V gene: TRBV11-3
CDR3 DNA: TGTGCCAGCAGCTTAGTATTCAGCTCCGAGCAGTACTTC
CDR3 protein: CASSLVFSSEQYF

J gene: TRBJ1-1
clone size: many
D gene: NA
V gene: TRBV20-1
CDR3 DNA: TGCAGTGCGAAACCGGGCCTCAGGACTGAAGCTTTCTTT
CDR3 protein: CSAKPGLRTEAFF

J gene: TRBJ1-4
clone size: many
D gene: NA
V gene: TRBV7-2
CDR3 DNA: TGTGCCAGCAGCTTAGAAGTTGTGGGCGATAATGAAAAACTGTTTTTT
CDR3 protein: CASSLEVVGDNEKLFF

J gene: TRBJ2-1
clone size: few
D gene: TRBD2
V gene: TRBV25-1
CDR3 DNA: TGTGCCAGCAGTGAATCGGTTAGGGCGGGAGAGAGGAATGAGCAGTTCTTC
CDR3 protein: CASSESVRAGERNEQFF

J gene: TRBJ2-6
clone size: many
D gene: NA
V gene: TRBV7-3
CDR3 DNA: TGTGCCAGCGGCCCCGGGGTAGGAGCCAACGTCCTGACTTTC
CDR3 protein: CASGPGVGANVLTF

J gene: TRBJ1-2
clone size: few
D gene: TRBD1
V gene: TRBV5-4
CDR3 DNA: TGTGCCAGCAGCGGGGACAGAAATGGCTACACCTTC
CDR3 protein: CASSGDRNGYTF

J gene: TRBJ2-4
clone size: few
D gene: TRBD2
V gene: TRBV7-2
CDR3 DNA: TGTGCCAGCAGCGCGGGACTAGGGGACATTCAGTACTTC
CDR3 protein: CASSAGLGDIQYF

J gene: TRBJ2-2
clone size: NA
D gene: TRBD2
V gene: TRBV10-3
CDR3 DNA: TGTGCCATCATCCCGGGACTAGCGGGGGGAAACACCGGGGAGCTGTTTTTT
CDR3 protein: CAIIPGLAGGNTGELFF

J gene: TRBJ2-2
clone size: NA
D gene: NA
V gene: TRBV2
CDR3 DNA: TGTGCCAGCAGTGAACAGGGGCTCACCGGGGAGCTGTTTTTT
CDR3 protein: CASSEQGLTGELFF

J gene: TRBJ2-7
clone size: few
D gene: NA
V gene: TRBV20-1
CDR3 DNA: TGCAGTGCCCCTGTGAGCCCCTACGAGCAGTACTTC
CDR3 protein: CSAPVSPYEQYF

J gene: TRBJ1-5
clone size: many
D gene: NA
V gene: TRBV28
CDR3 DNA: TGTGCCAGCAGTTTTCTCTGGGAGGGCAATCAGCCCCAGCATTTT
CDR3 protein: CASSFLWEGNQPQHF

J gene: TRBJ2-7
clone size: many
D gene: NA
V gene: TRBV5-1
CDR3 DNA: TGCGCCAGCAGCTTGGCCTCTGAGATAACCTACGAGCAGTACTTC
CDR3 protein: CASSLASEITYEQYF

J gene: TRBJ2-5
clone size: many
D gene: NA
V gene: TRBV11-2
CDR3 DNA: TGTGCCAGCAGCCCAGGGCCGGGAGAGACCCAGTACTTC
CDR3 protein: CASSPGPGETQYF

J gene: TRBJ1-5
clone size: NA
D gene: TRBD1
V gene: TRBV20-1
CDR3 DNA: TGCAGTGCTCGCGGGACAGGGATTCAGCCCCAGCATTTT
CDR3 protein: CSARGTGIQPQHF

J gene: TRBJ1-1
clone size: many
D gene: TRBD1
V gene: TRBV28
CDR3 DNA: TGTGCCAGCACTTCACCCGGGACAGGAGTTATGAACACTGAAGCTTTCTTT
CDR3 protein: CASTSPGTGVMNTEAFF

J gene: TRBJ2-7
clone size: few
D gene: TRBD1
V gene: TRBV20-1
CDR3 DNA: TGCAGTGCTAGAGATTACAGGGGAAGATACGAGCAGTACTTC
CDR3 protein: CSARDYRGRYEQYF

J gene: TRBJ2-2
clone size: many
D gene: NA
V gene: TRBV28
CDR3 DNA: TGTGCCAGCAGTTTATTAATGGAAGAGCTGTTTTTT
CDR3 protein: CASSLLMEELFF

J gene: TRBJ2-7
clone size: many
D gene: NA
V gene: TRBV5-1
CDR3 DNA: TGCGCCAGCAGCTTGGGGGGCGGGCCCGATATGGAGCAGTACTTC
CDR3 protein: CASSLGGGPDMEQYF

J gene: TRBJ2-1
clone size: NA
D gene: NA
V gene: TRBV13
CDR3 DNA: TGTGCCAGCCTCAGAGGGGGCAATGAGCAGTTCTTC
CDR3 protein: CASLRGGNEQFF

J gene: TRBJ1-4
clone size: NA
D gene: NA
V gene: TRBV9
CDR3 DNA: TGTGCCAGCAGCCCCATCGGGGGAAAACTGTTTTTT
CDR3 protein: CASSPIGGKLFF

J gene: TRBJ2-7
clone size: many
D gene: TRBD1
V gene: TRBV28
CDR3 DNA: TGTGCCAGCAGTCCTTCGACAGGGGGGTCCTACGAGCAGTACTTC
CDR3 protein: CASSPSTGGSYEQYF

J gene: TRBJ1-2
clone size: many
D gene: NA
V gene: TRBV11-2
CDR3 DNA: TGTGCCAGCAGCTTAGATGTGACAACCTATGGCTACACCTTC
CDR3 protein: CASSLDVTTYGYTF

J gene: TRBJ2-7
clone size: many
D gene: TRBD2
V gene: TRBV12-3/TRBV12-4
CDR3 DNA: TGTGCCAGCAGCCTCCTAACTAGCGGCGAGCAGTACTTC
CDR3 protein: CASSLLTSGEQYF

J gene: TRBJ2-7
clone size: few
D gene: NA
V gene: TRBV20-1
CDR3 DNA: TGCAGTGCTAGACAGAGATACTCCTACGAGCAGTACTTC
CDR3 protein: CSARQRYSYEQYF

J gene: TRBJ2-1
clone size: few
D gene: TRBD2
V gene: TRBV28
CDR3 DNA: TGTGCCAGCACCTCCGGGGGGGGGAATGAGCAGTTCTTC
CDR3 protein: CASTSGGGNEQFF

J gene: TRBJ1-6
clone size: few
D gene: TRBD1
V gene: TRBV27
CDR3 DNA: TGTGCCAGCGCTCCTGGACAGGGGGCAGGTTCACCCCTCCACTTT
CDR3 protein: CASAPGQGAGSPLHF

J gene: TRBJ1-6
clone size: few
D gene: TRBD1
V gene: TRBV12-3/TRBV12-4
CDR3 DNA: TGTGCCAGCAAGAGAGGACAGGGGGGGGATTCACCCCTCCACTTT
CDR3 protein: CASKRGQGGDSPLHF

J gene: TRBJ2-7
clone size: NA
D gene: TRBD1
V gene: TRBV27
CDR3 DNA: TGTGCCAGCACGACCCCCACAGGGGGCGGCTTAATGGAGTACTTC
CDR3 protein: CASTTPTGGGLMEYF

J gene: TRBJ2-5
clone size: few
D gene: TRBD2
V gene: TRBV19
CDR3 DNA: TGTGCCAGTAGTATAGCACTAGCGGGGGTGGAGACCCAGTACTTC
CDR3 protein: CASSIALAGVETQYF

J gene: TRBJ2-5
clone size: many
D gene: TRBD2
V gene: TRBV7-8
CDR3 DNA: TGTGCCAGCAGCCGGGGGGTCGGCCGGACCCAAGAGACCCAGTACTTC
CDR3 protein: CASSRGVGRTQETQYF